The TCR beta chain described here comes from a study of T cells in localized non-small cell lung cancer. Study-level points and caveats: Heterogeneity within the tumor remains possible, as just one region underwent sequencing. Longer overall survival was linked to higher blood T cell density. Out of the top 100 tumor clones, a median around 57 were seen in adjacent lung.

The CDR3 has 12 amino acids. CDR1 and CDR2 from the germline V gene are SGHVS and FQNEAQ. V gave up 4 bases and J gave up 4 bases, with 7 bases separating them. Sequenced by immunoSEQ multiplex PCR; TCRdb stores in-frame clones only, minus some. The table includes about 25,000 clones, roughly 90% detected once. Remarks on this clone: As yet, its antigen is unknown.

The sample here was peripheral blood, taken before any cancer treatment. The receptor comes from a female donor over 55 with stage I lung adenocarcinoma. The chain has TRBV7-8 and TRBJ1-2; D not resolved. CDR3 loop: CASSSYPYGYTF. CDR3 DNA sequence: TGTGCCAGCAGCTCGTACCCCTATGGCTACACCTTC. The full variable domain, its missing parts supplied by reference TRBV7-8 and TRBJ1-2, is GAGVSQSPRYKVAKRGQDVALRCDPISGHVSLFWYQQALGQGPEFLTYFQNEAQLDKSGLPSDRFFAERPEGSVSTLKIQRTQQEDSAVYLCASSSYPYGYTFGSGTRLTVV.